The 12 T cell receptor beta chains below were found in one sample sequenced in a study of cytomegalovirus exposure and HLA in healthy donors. PCR involved 60 Vbeta and 13 Jbeta primers. Produced via immunoSEQ multiplex PCR; TCRdb's table is partial and in-frame only. This table has some 140,000 clones, approximately 80% appearing once. Sequenced: PBMCs. The receptor set was obtained from a male donor in good health and CMV-seropositive.

This sequence joins TRBV12-2 and TRBJ2-7; the table assigns TRBD1, which was not confirmed against the DNA. TRBV12-2 is recorded as a pseudogene. CDR3 length equals 9 residues. CDR3 sequence: CASHSGEYF. CDR3 DNA: TGTGCAAGTCACTCAGGGGAGTACTTC.

The gene calls are TRBV13 and TRBJ2-7; D possibly corresponds to TRBD2 (5 bases). CDR1 PRHDT and CDR2 FYEKMQ come from the germline V gene (reference sequence). This CDR3 spans 15 amino acids. Trimming stripped 5 bases from V and 3 bases from J, with 17 bases between. This CDR3 reads CASSPPRGSFYEQYF. The CDR3 coding sequence is TGTGCCAGCAGCCCGCCCCGGGGTTCCTTCTACGAGCAGTACTTC.

The chain employs TRBV6-1 and TRBJ1-4; D possibly corresponds to TRBD1 (6 bases). Per germline, CDR1 MNHNS and CDR2 SASEGT. The V gene lost 3 bases and the J gene lost 5 bases, with 10 bases spanning the gap. The CDR3 covers 14 residues. This CDR3 is CASSDIQGNEKLFF. CDR3 DNA: TGTGCCAGCAGTGATATCCAGGGGAATGAAAAACTGTTTTTT.

The chain links TRBV27 to TRBJ1-2; 9 nucleotides line up with TRBD1. The CDR3 totals 17 residues. Trimming took 3 bases from V and 0 from J; bases not matched to a gene: 8. In germline, CDR1 is MNHEY, CDR2 SMNVEV (reference sequence). CDR3 in amino acids: CASSFFVGTGSNYGYTF. The CDR3 nucleotides are TGTGCCAGCAGTTTTTTTGTTGGGACAGGGTCTAACTATGGCTACACCTTC.

The CDR3 spells CASSPSYSSNEQFF. CDR3 sequence (DNA): TGTGCCAGCAGCCCGAGCTACTCGTCCAATGAGCAGTTCTTC. The V gene is TRBV11-2, the J gene TRBJ2-1; D gene ambiguous. This CDR3 spans 14 amino acids. Looked up from germline, CDR1 is SGHAT and CDR2 is FQNNGV. V was clipped by 5 bases and J by 6 bases, with 14 bases between them. Supplemented by reference TRBV11-2 and TRBJ2-1, the full variable domain reads EAGVAQSPRYKIIEKRQSVAFWCNPISGHATLYWYQQILGQGPKLLIQFQNNGVVDDSQLPKDRFSAERLKGVDSTLKIQPAKLEDSAVYLCASSPSYSSNEQFFGPGTRLTVL.

This chain joins TRBV18 and TRBJ2-3, with D possibly matching TRBD2 (6 bases). CDR1 and CDR2 (germline): KGHSH, LQKENI. Deletions cut 6 bases from V and 14 bases from J, with 18 bases between. This CDR3 region has 12 residues. CDR3 residues: CASSRDSLPSYF. The DNA for the CDR3 is TGTGCCAGCTCTCGGGACTCCCTCCCGTCGTATTTT.

The V gene is TRBV7-2, the J gene TRBJ2-2; D remains ambiguous. From germline, CDR1 is SGHTA and CDR2 FQGNSA. This CDR3 contains 15 residues. V lost 4 bases and J lost 5, with 14 bases in between. The CDR3 region has the DNA TGTGCCAGCAGCTCGTCCACCCGGTGGACCGGGGAGCTGTTTTTT. Its protein product is CASSSSTRWTGELFF.

This clone was found once. This chain's CDR3 is CASSPAISSYEQYF. In DNA form, the CDR3 reads TGTGCCAGCTCACCCGCGATAAGCTCCTACGAGCAGTACTTC. This chain uses TRBV18 with TRBJ2-7; D not certain. V lost 3 bases and J lost 0, with 9 bases in between. CDR1 and CDR2 (germline): KGHSH, LQKENI. The CDR3 runs 14 residues.

The chain combines TRBV4-3 with TRBJ2-7; the D gene is possibly TRBD2 (6 bases). Trimming stripped 0 bases from V and 4 bases from J, with 13 bases between. The germline gives CDR1 LGHNA, CDR2 YSLEER. CDR3 length: 15 amino acids. Written as DNA, the CDR3 is TGCGCCAGCAGCCAAGATGGGACTCCACTATACGAGCAGTACTTC. Translating it yields CASSQDGTPLYEQYF.

This chain uses TRBV6-1 with TRBJ1-2; the match to TRBD1 covers 9 bases. The CDR3 spans 14 residues. The V segment lost 6 bases and the J segment 6 bases; nucleotides outside the gene matches: 8. Germline V gene lookup returns CDR1 MNHNS and CDR2 SASEGT. CDR3 amino acids: CASRRQGERDGYTF. The DNA for the CDR3 is TGTGCCAGCAGAAGACAGGGGGAACGGGATGGCTACACCTTC.

V and J are TRBV11-1 and TRBJ2-7, with 11 nucleotides matching TRBD2. This CDR3 spans 15 amino acids. The germline CDR1 and CDR2 sequences are SGHAT and FQDESV (reference sequence). J lost 4 bases, V lost 5 bases, and 7 bases had no gene match. The DNA of the CDR3 is TGTGCCAGCAGCCTCGACCGGACTAGCGGGTACGAGCAGTACTTC. Translation: CASSLDRTSGYEQYF.

This clone was seen a handful of times. The chain combines TRBV4-1 with TRBJ2-5, with 10 bases fitting TRBD2. CDR3 length equals 17 residues. CDR1 MGHRA and CDR2 YSYEKL come from the germline V gene. V gave up 2 bases and J gave up 9 bases; unmatched junction bases: 15. The CDR3 coding sequence is TGCGCCAGCAGCCAACTAGACATGGGACTAGCGCTAGGGGCCCAGTACTTC. This sequence encodes CASSQLDMGLALGAQYF.